Listed below are T cell receptor beta chains from one sample, sequenced in a study of T cells in Graves' hyperthyroidism and ophthalmopathy. TCRdb independently ran MiXCR on the multiplex PCR reads; one entry per CDR3 protein. This sample yields 480,000 or so distinct CDR3 sequences, of which about 46% are seen a single time; around 47% belongs to the top ten. The sample taken for sequencing was peripheral blood or thyroid tissue (not recorded which). These receptors were collected from an adult woman with Graves' disease, either hyperthyroidism or ophthalmopathy (not recorded which). Each CDR3 is given with its conserved first and last residue. Fields, in order: V gene, J gene, clone size, D gene, CDR3 protein, CDR3 DNA. The D gene is left open where the match is weak. A row's size may be missing; if present it is once, few, many or a size class.

V gene: TRBV7-9; J gene: TRBJ2-5; clone size: few; D gene: .; CDR3 protein: CANSDGSQETQYF; CDR3 DNA: TGTGCCAATTCAGACGGATCCCAAGAGACCCAGTACTTC
V gene: TRBV12-3/TRBV12-4; J gene: TRBJ2-5; clone size: .; D gene: .; CDR3 protein: CASSRNEAQYF; CDR3 DNA: TGTGCCAGCAGTAGGAACGAGGCCCAGTACTTC
V gene: TRBV9; J gene: TRBJ1-1; clone size: many; D gene: .; CDR3 protein: CASSVGSGGIEAFF; CDR3 DNA: TGTGCCAGCAGCGTAGGGTCGGGCGGGATTGAAGCTTTCTTT
V gene: TRBV7-9; J gene: TRBJ2-5; clone size: .; D gene: .; CDR3 protein: CASSPRASKETQYF; CDR3 DNA: TGTGCCAGCAGCCCCAGGGCGTCCAAAGAGACCCAGTACTTC
V gene: TRBV4-3; J gene: TRBJ1-3; clone size: .; D gene: .; CDR3 protein: CASSHPLSHRNTIYF; CDR3 DNA: TGCGCCAGCAGCCACCCACTCTCGCACAGAAACACCATATATTTT
V gene: TRBV6-1; J gene: TRBJ1-5; clone size: .; D gene: TRBD1; CDR3 protein: CASRTLGQGRGQPQHF; CDR3 DNA: TGTGCCAGCAGGACCCTCGGACAGGGGAGGGGACAGCCCCAGCATTTT
V gene: TRBV2; J gene: TRBJ2-7; clone size: .; D gene: .; CDR3 protein: CASSTEAYEQYF; CDR3 DNA: TGTGCCAGCAGTACTGAAGCCTACGAGCAGTACTTC
V gene: TRBV19; J gene: TRBJ1-1; clone size: many; D gene: .; CDR3 protein: CASSKAFRGAENTEAFF; CDR3 DNA: TGTGCCAGTAGTAAGGCGTTTAGAGGGGCCGAGAACACTGAAGCTTTCTTT
V gene: TRBV28; J gene: TRBJ2-5; clone size: .; D gene: .; CDR3 protein: CASSLVPVEETQYF; CDR3 DNA: TGTGCCAGCAGTTTAGTGCCCGTTGAAGAGACCCAGTACTTC
V gene: TRBV6-4; J gene: TRBJ2-2; clone size: .; D gene: .; CDR3 protein: CASRIGPNTGELFF; CDR3 DNA: TGTGCCAGCAGAATCGGACCGAACACCGGGGAGCTGTTTTTT
V gene: TRBV7-2; J gene: TRBJ2-7; clone size: .; D gene: .; CDR3 protein: CASSSPVRAEQYF; CDR3 DNA: TGTGCCAGCAGCTCACCCGTCCGGGCCGAGCAGTACTTC
V gene: TRBV20-1; J gene: TRBJ2-7; clone size: .; D gene: .; CDR3 protein: CSARGRADHEQYF; CDR3 DNA: TGCAGTGCTAGAGGCAGGGCGGACCACGAGCAGTACTTC
V gene: TRBV24-1; J gene: TRBJ1-2; clone size: .; D gene: .; CDR3 protein: CATSTTGKNGYTF; CDR3 DNA: TGTGCCACCAGTACTACAGGGAAGAATGGCTACACCTTC
V gene: TRBV20-1; J gene: TRBJ1-1; clone size: .; D gene: .; CDR3 protein: CSTRPRRQMNTEAFF; CDR3 DNA: TGCAGTACTAGACCCCGGAGGCAGATGAACACTGAAGCTTTCTTT
V gene: TRBV24-1; J gene: TRBJ2-2; clone size: .; D gene: .; CDR3 protein: CATSDFGLAGELFF; CDR3 DNA: TGTGCCACCAGTGATTTCGGCCTAGCCGGGGAGCTGTTTTTT
V gene: TRBV28; J gene: TRBJ1-1; clone size: few; D gene: .; CDR3 protein: CATSRGGTLNTEAFF; CDR3 DNA: TGTGCCACCAGCAGAGGCGGGACGTTGAACACTGAAGCTTTCTTT
V gene: TRBV5-1; J gene: TRBJ1-1; clone size: many; D gene: TRBD1; CDR3 protein: CASSRQGQGGTEAFF; CDR3 DNA: TGCGCCAGCAGCCGCCAGGGACAGGGTGGCACTGAAGCTTTCTTT
V gene: TRBV6-5; J gene: TRBJ2-7; clone size: .; D gene: .; CDR3 protein: CASKSTGRYEQYF; CDR3 DNA: TGTGCCAGCAAGTCAACGGGGCGCTACGAGCAGTACTTC
V gene: TRBV7-9; J gene: TRBJ2-6; clone size: .; D gene: .; CDR3 protein: CASSGRGPGANVLTF; CDR3 DNA: TGTGCCAGCAGCGGCAGGGGTCCTGGGGCCAACGTCCTGACCTTC
V gene: TRBV28; J gene: TRBJ1-2; clone size: .; D gene: .; CDR3 protein: CASSSGTSNYGYTF; CDR3 DNA: TGTGCCAGCAGTTCCGGGACGTCGAACTATGGCTACACCTTC
V gene: TRBV20-1; J gene: TRBJ1-6; clone size: .; D gene: TRBD1; CDR3 protein: CSASTGGRDNSPLHF; CDR3 DNA: TGCAGTGCTAGCACAGGGGGCCGGGATAATTCACCCCTCCACTTT
V gene: TRBV20-1; J gene: TRBJ1-5; clone size: .; D gene: TRBD1; CDR3 protein: CSARDSRGPGDQPQHF; CDR3 DNA: TGCAGTGCTAGGGACTCTAGGGGGCCAGGAGATCAGCCCCAGCATTTT
V gene: TRBV19; J gene: TRBJ1-1; clone size: .; D gene: .; CDR3 protein: CASTASFEAFF; CDR3 DNA: TGTGCCAGTACGGCAAGCTTTGAAGCTTTCTTT
V gene: TRBV7-9; J gene: TRBJ1-6; clone size: .; D gene: TRBD1; CDR3 protein: CASSLAIRTGISSPLHF; CDR3 DNA: TGTGCCAGCAGCTTAGCAATAAGGACAGGGATTTCTTCACCCCTCCACTTT
V gene: TRBV10-3; J gene: TRBJ1-2; clone size: .; D gene: .; CDR3 protein: CAIRNEGVLYGYTF; CDR3 DNA: TGTGCCATCAGGAACGAGGGGGTTCTCTATGGCTACACCTTC
V gene: TRBV29-1; J gene: TRBJ2-5; clone size: .; D gene: TRBD1; CDR3 protein: CSVQGQGNSETQYF; CDR3 DNA: TGCAGCGTCCAAGGACAGGGTAATTCCGAGACCCAGTACTTC
V gene: TRBV20-1; J gene: TRBJ2-7; clone size: many; D gene: TRBD2; CDR3 protein: CSPLKRESSYEQYF; CDR3 DNA: TGCAGTCCCCTAAAGCGGGAGAGCTCCTACGAGCAGTACTTC
V gene: TRBV20-1; J gene: TRBJ2-6; clone size: .; D gene: .; CDR3 protein: CSANQRPGANVLTF; CDR3 DNA: TGCAGTGCAAATCAGCGCCCTGGGGCCAACGTCCTGACTTTC
V gene: TRBV7-9; J gene: TRBJ2-7; clone size: .; D gene: TRBD1; CDR3 protein: CATTDRGLYEQYF; CDR3 DNA: TGTGCCACTACTGACAGGGGGCTCTACGAGCAGTACTTC
V gene: TRBV7-6; J gene: TRBJ1-3; clone size: .; D gene: .; CDR3 protein: CASSLSIGRNTIYF; CDR3 DNA: TGTGCCAGCAGCTTATCGATAGGGCGGAACACCATATATTTT
V gene: TRBV10-3; J gene: TRBJ1-1; clone size: many; D gene: .; CDR3 protein: CAISDATRGGNTEAFF; CDR3 DNA: TGTGCCATCAGTGACGCGACCCGGGGCGGGAACACTGAAGCTTTCTTT
V gene: TRBV24-1; J gene: TRBJ1-2; clone size: .; D gene: TRBD1; CDR3 protein: CAASDRDKHTF; CDR3 DNA: TGTGCCGCCTCGGACAGGGACAAACACACCTTC
V gene: TRBV7-2; J gene: TRBJ2-7; clone size: .; D gene: TRBD1; CDR3 protein: CASSSGQGPGYEQYF; CDR3 DNA: TGTGCCAGCAGCTCCGGACAGGGCCCGGGCTACGAGCAGTACTTC
V gene: TRBV3-1; J gene: TRBJ2-7; clone size: few; D gene: TRBD2; CDR3 protein: CASTQAGVFHEQYF; CDR3 DNA: TGTGCCAGCACCCAAGCGGGAGTCTTCCACGAGCAGTACTTC
V gene: TRBV29-1; J gene: TRBJ2-5; clone size: .; D gene: .; CDR3 protein: CSVTAGAGYWTQYF; CDR3 DNA: TGCAGCGTCACCGCAGGGGCTGGCTATTGGACCCAGTACTTC
V gene: TRBV29-1; J gene: TRBJ2-7; clone size: .; D gene: .; CDR3 protein: CSFGRGSYEQYF; CDR3 DNA: TGCAGCTTCGGGCGGGGATCCTACGAGCAGTACTTC
V gene: TRBV19; J gene: TRBJ1-1; clone size: .; D gene: .; CDR3 protein: CASLRVYTEAFF; CDR3 DNA: TGTGCCAGTTTACGGGTGTACACTGAAGCTTTCTTT
V gene: TRBV10-2; J gene: TRBJ1-1; clone size: .; D gene: .; CDR3 protein: CASRVDRYTEAFF; CDR3 DNA: TGCGCCAGCCGGGTCGACAGGTACACTGAAGCTTTCTTT
V gene: TRBV9; J gene: TRBJ1-1; clone size: .; D gene: .; CDR3 protein: CASNKDGVNTEAFF; CDR3 DNA: TGTGCCAGCAATAAAGACGGGGTGAACACTGAAGCTTTCTTT
V gene: TRBV29-1; J gene: TRBJ1-1; clone size: .; D gene: .; CDR3 protein: CSLATLGGEAFF; CDR3 DNA: TGCAGCTTGGCTACCCTCGGGGGGGAAGCTTTCTTT
V gene: TRBV29-1; J gene: TRBJ2-7; clone size: .; D gene: .; CDR3 protein: CSVQDYEQYF; CDR3 DNA: TGCAGCGTGCAGGACTACGAGCAGTACTTC
V gene: TRBV9; J gene: TRBJ2-7; clone size: .; D gene: .; CDR3 protein: CASSQDIPGIGDEQYF; CDR3 DNA: TGTGCCAGCAGCCAAGATATCCCGGGAATAGGGGACGAGCAGTACTTC
V gene: TRBV25-1; J gene: TRBJ1-1; clone size: .; D gene: TRBD1; CDR3 protein: CAVLTGTGLEAFF; CDR3 DNA: TGTGCTGTATTGACCGGGACAGGCCTTGAAGCTTTCTTT
V gene: TRBV20-1; J gene: TRBJ1-5; clone size: .; D gene: .; CDR3 protein: CSARELGGGSNQPQHF; CDR3 DNA: TGCAGTGCTAGAGAGCTAGGGGGAGGTAGCAATCAGCCCCAGCATTTT
V gene: TRBV3-1; J gene: TRBJ1-6; clone size: .; D gene: TRBD1; CDR3 protein: CASSHDRGPLHF; CDR3 DNA: TGTGCCAGCAGCCACGACAGGGGACCCCTCCACTTT
V gene: TRBV5-1; J gene: TRBJ1-6; clone size: few; D gene: TRBD1; CDR3 protein: CASSLTGTGRSPLHF; CDR3 DNA: TGCGCCAGCAGCTTGACCGGGACAGGGCGATCACCCCTCCACTTT
V gene: TRBV29-1; J gene: TRBJ2-7; clone size: many; D gene: .; CDR3 protein: CSGSPGPSYEQYF; CDR3 DNA: TGCAGCGGCTCCCCGGGGCCTTCCTACGAGCAGTACTTC
V gene: TRBV20-1; J gene: TRBJ1-4; clone size: .; D gene: .; CDR3 protein: CSASDEKLFF; CDR3 DNA: TGCAGTGCTAGCGACGAAAAACTGTTTTTT
V gene: TRBV25-1; J gene: TRBJ1-2; clone size: many; D gene: TRBD1; CDR3 protein: CASSARGQGGYGYTF; CDR3 DNA: TGTGCCAGCAGTGCTAGGGGACAGGGAGGCTATGGCTACACCTTC